The 5 T cell receptor beta chains below come from one sample, sequenced in a study of blood T cell repertoires in COVID-19. The assay was immunoSEQ multiplex PCR, and TCRdb's table has in-frame clones only and misses some. In the table there are around 290,000 clones, roughly 89% of which are singletons. The sample taken for sequencing was peripheral blood. These receptor sequences come from a man aged 35-49 years with acute or convalescent COVID-19.

The rearrangement joins TRBV6-5 to TRBJ1-1, with D perhaps matching TRBD1 (5 bases). V dropped 2 bases and J dropped 5 bases, with 15 bases sitting between them. Germline loops: CDR1 MNHEY, CDR2 SVGAGI. CDR3 length: 15 amino acids. DNA of the CDR3: TGTGCCAGCAGTTACCCCCTGGCCGGGGGAACTGAAGCTTTCTTT. This translates into CASSYPLAGGTEAFF.

The chain links TRBV11-2 to TRBJ2-3, with D perhaps TRBD2 (6 bases). CDR1 SGHAT and CDR2 FQNNGV come from the germline V gene. The V gene lost 1 base and the J gene lost 3 bases, with 11 bases spanning the gap. This CDR3 region has 15 residues. Written as DNA, the CDR3 is TGTGCCAGCAGCTTAGCACCCGCGGGGACAGATACGCAGTATTTT. Translating gives CASSLAPAGTDTQYF.

The CDR3, as DNA: TGTGCCAGCAGCGAGGGACTAGCGGGGGCCTCCACCGGGGAGCTGTTTTTT. It specifies CASSEGLAGASTGELFF. The chain uses TRBV9 and TRBJ2-2; 14 positions agree with TRBD2. This CDR3 is built from 17 residues. Germline V CDR1 and CDR2: SGDLS, YYNGEE. V gave up 3 bases and J gave up 4 bases; unmatched junction bases: 5.

The chain uses TRBV2 and TRBJ2-2, with D possibly TRBD2 on 6 matching bases. CDR3 length: 16 residues. Germline V gives CDR1 SNHLY, CDR2 FYNNEI. The V end was cut by 5 bases, the J end by 1 base, with 14 bases between. The CDR3 bases are TGTGCCAGCAGTAGGGACTCTTACAAGAACACCGGGGAGCTGTTTTTT. Translating gives CASSRDSYKNTGELFF.

In this sample, this clone turned up once. The V call is TRBV5-1, the J call TRBJ1-2; D is unresolved. The CDR3 contains 15 residues. Trimming stripped 1 base from V and 4 bases from J, with 14 bases between. CDR1 and CDR2 from the germline V gene are SGHRS and YFSETQ. CDR3 coding DNA: TGCGCCAGCAGCTTGAGTGCGGCGCAGATCTATGGCTACACCTTC. Protein product: CASSLSAAQIYGYTF.